This note documents a single TCR beta chain sequence. This entry comes from a study of blood T cell repertoires in COVID-19. Study in general: COVID-19 samples, acute and convalescent, were from the United States, Italy and Spain.

Assay: immunoSEQ multiplex PCR; the TCRdb copy retains only in-frame clones and omits some. Of over 110,000 clones listed, less than 90% are singletons. This CDR3 has 23 residues. CDR1 ENHRY and CDR2 SYGVKD come from the germline V gene. V trimming: 4 bases; J trimming: 2 bases; junction bases outside the gene matches: 26. The sample taken for sequencing was PBMCs or T cells enriched from blood (not recorded which). The chain recombines TRBV10-3 with TRBJ2-7; 13 nucleotides align to TRBD2. The receptor comes from a man aged 40-49 years with acute COVID-19. In nucleotides, the CDR3 is TGTGCCATCAGTGTTCGGGAGAGGACCGGGGCCGAAGGACTAGCGGGAGAAGCCTACGAGCAGTACTTC. It codes for CAISVRERTGAEGLAGEAYEQYF.